One and the same sample provided the 13 T cell receptor beta chains below, sequenced in a study of tumor-infiltrating lymphocytes in oesophageal squamous cell carcinoma. MiXCR, run by TCRdb on the PCR reads, gives a single entry per CDR3 protein. The table has around 20,000 distinct CDR3 sequences, roughly two fifths seen once. The source material was normal esophageal tissue next to the tumor. Receptors originate from a male donor with esophageal squamous cell carcinoma.

In its sample, this clonotype is medium-sized. The V gene is TRBV12-3 or TRBV12-4, the J gene TRBJ2-5; no clear D gene. The ends were cut back, 5 bases at V and 5 bases at J, with 12 bases in the middle. This CDR3 region has 13 residues. The CDR3 region is CASSPPNEETQYF. DNA of the CDR3: TGTGCCAGCAGTCCCCCGAATGAGGAGACCCAGTACTTC.

This clonotype has more than one count but fewer than ten. The V gene is TRBV7-8, the J gene TRBJ2-1; D is undetermined. The closer fit of TRBJ2-7 to the DNA end suggests the J call may be wrong. Germline V gives CDR1 SGHVS, CDR2 FQNEAQ. The CDR3 contains 13 residues. The CDR3 DNA is TGTGCCAGCAGACCCTCGAGCTCCTACGAGCAGTACTTC. Protein product: CASRPSSSYEQYF.

The CDR3 reads CASSLYRTGVNEQFF. As DNA, the CDR3 is TGTGCCAGCAGCTTATATAGGACAGGGGTCAATGAGCAGTTCTTC. The J gene is TRBJ2-7, the V gene TRBV7-8; 9 bases align to TRBD1. The DNA end is a closer match to TRBJ2-1, so the J assignment may be wrong. Germline V CDR1 and CDR2: SGHVS, FQNEAQ. The CDR3 runs to 15 residues.

The table lists this clonotype with many counts. V is TRBV10-1 and J is TRBJ2-1, with D maybe TRBD2 (5 bases). The CDR3 totals 14 residues. V gave up 5 bases and J gave up 0 bases, with 8 bases separating them. The germline V gene encodes CDR1 WNHNN and CDR2 SYGVQD (reference sequence). Here the CDR3 DNA reads TGCGCCAGCAGTTTGGAGGCCTCCTACAATGAGCAGTTCTTC. This gives the protein CASSLEASYNEQFF.

This clonotype was seen only a few times. This chain links TRBV7-3 with TRBJ2-6, with a possible D match to TRBD2 (5 bases). This CDR3 comprises 16 residues. The V end was cut by 5 bases, the J end by 1 base, with 12 bases between. Germline V gives CDR1 SGHTA, CDR2 FQGTGA. For the CDR3, the DNA is TGTGCCAGCAGCCCGCCTGGGAGTTCTGGGGCCAACGTCCTGACTTTC. Translation: CASSPPGSSGANVLTF.

The chain links TRBV7-2 to TRBJ2-1; 8 nucleotides align to TRBD2. The DNA matches TRBJ2-7 better at its end, which makes the J call doubtful. The CDR3 is 16 residues long. Germline loops: CDR1 SGHTA, CDR2 FQGNSA. CDR3 region: CASSERGLVSFNEQYF. The DNA for the CDR3 is TGTGCCAGCAGCGAAAGGGGACTAGTCAGCTTCAATGAGCAGTACTTC.

The rearrangement joins TRBV2 to TRBJ2-5, with 12 bases matching TRBD2. The last part of the DNA fits TRBJ2-1 better; the J call may be wrong. Germline lookup yields CDR1 SNHLY and CDR2 FYNNEI. CDR3 length: 15 amino acids. The CDR3 nucleotides read TGTGCCAGCTCCTCTAGCGGGGGGGCGTACAATGAGCAGTTCTTC. Translation: CASSSSGGAYNEQFF.

As regards this clonotype: The CDR3 does not close with the conserved phenylalanine or tryptophan, likely indicating a read error. No DNA is shown, since the ends of the CDR3 on it are uncertain; the CDR3 is the one TCRdb lists. The chain links TRBV7-6 to TRBJ2-6; the table's D call, TRBD1, has no DNA check behind it. The CDR3 spans 8 residues, counting both ends. Germline V gives CDR1 SGHVS, CDR2 FNYEAQ. CDR3 protein: CASSFGQG.

This sequence joins TRBV20-1 and TRBJ2-7; D tentatively reads TRBD1 or TRBD2 (5 bases each). The DNA end lines up better with TRBJ2-1; the J call may be wrong. The CDR3 loop spans 12 amino acids. Germline V gene lookup returns CDR1 DFQATT and CDR2 SNEGSKA (reference sequence). In nucleotides, the CDR3 is TGCAGTGCAAGCCAGGGAGACAATGAGCAGTTCTTC. It codes for CSASQGDNEQFF.

The V gene is TRBV7-2, the J gene TRBJ2-4; D assignment may be TRBD1 or TRBD2 (5 bases each). The CDR3 runs 14 residues. V lost 0 bases and J 8 bases, leaving 11 bases between the germline ends. Per germline, CDR1 SGHTA and CDR2 FQGNSA. CDR3 protein: CASSLAGASDIQYF. For the CDR3, the DNA is TGTGCCAGCAGCTTAGCCGGGGCTTCGGACATTCAGTACTTC.

This clonotype was observed a few times. The chain joins TRBV6-6 to TRBJ2-4, with 9 bases fitting TRBD1. V shed 2 bases and J 2 bases; nucleotides not matched to a gene: 7. The length of the CDR3 is 17 residues. CDR1 and CDR2 (germline): MNHNY, SVGAGI (reference sequence). In DNA form, the CDR3 reads TGTGCCAGCAGTTACAGAGGGACAGGGAAGACCAAAAACATTCAGTACTTC. Translation gives CASSYRGTGKTKNIQYF.

This clonotype rates as medium-sized. The chain couples TRBV7-9 to TRBJ1-1; D is undetermined. Germline CDR1 is SEHNR and CDR2 is FQNEAQ (reference sequence). The CDR3 is 14 residues long. The V and J ends lost 4 bases and 4 bases respectively, with 13 bases between them. CDR3 DNA: TGTGCCAGCAGCTGGGGTTCAGAGGGCACTGAAGCTTTCTTT. This codes for CASSWGSEGTEAFF.

In this sample, this clonotype turned up a few times. This rearrangement joins TRBV5-3 to TRBJ1-4, with D possibly matching TRBD1 (6 bases). TRBV5-3 is noted as an ORF with a role that remains uncertain. Between the trimmed V and J ends, which lost 4 bases and 2 bases, there was a span of 18 bases. CDR3 length equals 17 residues. The CDR3 DNA follows: TGTGCCAGAAGCAACCTCAGGGGCTGGGCGACTAATGAAAAACTGTTTTTT. It specifies CARSNLRGWATNEKLFF.